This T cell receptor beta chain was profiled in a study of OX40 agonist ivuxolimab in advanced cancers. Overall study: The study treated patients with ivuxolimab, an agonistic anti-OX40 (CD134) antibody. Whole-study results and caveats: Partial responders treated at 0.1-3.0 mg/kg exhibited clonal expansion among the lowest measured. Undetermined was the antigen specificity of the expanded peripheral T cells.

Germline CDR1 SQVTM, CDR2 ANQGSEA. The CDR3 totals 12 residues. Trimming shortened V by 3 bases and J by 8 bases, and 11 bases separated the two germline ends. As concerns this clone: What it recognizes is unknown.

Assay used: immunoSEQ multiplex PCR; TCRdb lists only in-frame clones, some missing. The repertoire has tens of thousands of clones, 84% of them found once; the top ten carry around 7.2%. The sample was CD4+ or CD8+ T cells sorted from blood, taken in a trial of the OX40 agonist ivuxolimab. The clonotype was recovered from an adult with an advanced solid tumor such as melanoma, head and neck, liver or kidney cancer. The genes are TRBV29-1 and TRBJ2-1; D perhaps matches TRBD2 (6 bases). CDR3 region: CSVEKLADEQFF. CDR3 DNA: TGCAGCGTTGAGAAACTAGCCGATGAGCAGTTCTTC.